This T cell receptor (beta chain) was documented in a study of type 1 regulatory T cells. Looking at the study overall: This in vitro CD4 product, T-allo10, is enriched for Tr1 cells and alloantigen-specific. Findings and limits, study-wide: Compared with non-Tr1 cells, Tr1 cells showed a narrower TCR repertoire.

Notes on this clonotype: As yet, its antigen is unknown.

Trimming took 5 bases from V and 3 from J, leaving 12 bases between them. Germline V gene data show CDR1 as ENHRY and CDR2 as SYGVKD. The CDR3 runs to 14 residues. TCRdb itself ran the reads through MiXCR, one entry per CDR3 protein. Found here are approximately 45,000 distinct CDR3 sequences, 9% to 15% of them singletons; the top ten hold approximately 8%. The rearrangement links TRBV10-3 to TRBJ2-3; weak D call: TRBD1 (6 bases). The sequence was obtained from a human donor in good health. Sequenced material: cultured non-Tr1 T cells, either the whole culture or a sorted T cell fraction (not recorded which). For the CDR3, the DNA is TGTGCCATCAGTCGACAGGTTGGGACAGATACGCAGTATTTT. As protein: CAISRQVGTDTQYF.